This section outlines one T cell receptor beta chain sequence together with its context. Its cognate antigen is unknown. Generated by immunoSEQ multiplex PCR, the TCRdb table keeps only in-frame clones and is missing some. The sample includes about 62,000 clones, approximately 86% of them seen just once. The data stem from a study of lymphopenia after photon versus proton radiotherapy. Study findings and constraints: Relative stability marked proton patients; photon patients lost diversity and naive cells. In patients who died, overall survival fell as post-nadir TCR diversity dropped more.

The receptor comes from a man older than 75 with esophageal cancer. The specimen was peripheral blood, collected from a patient treated with proton-based radiotherapy.

CDR3 amino acids: CAISERTMNTEAFF. Here the CDR3 DNA reads TGTGCCATCAGTGAGAGGACCATGAACACTGAAGCTTTCTTT. This chain joins TRBV10-3 and TRBJ1-1; D not resolved. Per germline, CDR1 ENHRY and CDR2 SYGVKD. CDR3 size: 14 residues. Trimming removed 2 bases at V and 0 bases at J, with 7 bases between.